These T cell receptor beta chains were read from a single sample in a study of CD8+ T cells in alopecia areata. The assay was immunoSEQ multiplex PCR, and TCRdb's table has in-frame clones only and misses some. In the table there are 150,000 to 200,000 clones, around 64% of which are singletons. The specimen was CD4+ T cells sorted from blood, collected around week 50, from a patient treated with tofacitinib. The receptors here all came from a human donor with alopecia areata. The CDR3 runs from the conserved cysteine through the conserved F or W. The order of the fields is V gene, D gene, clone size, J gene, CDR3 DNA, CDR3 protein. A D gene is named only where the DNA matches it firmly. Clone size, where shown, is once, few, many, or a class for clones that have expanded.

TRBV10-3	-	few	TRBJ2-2	TGTGCCATCAGTCAGGGGTTCGGAACCGGGGAGCTGTTTTTT	CAISQGFGTGELFF
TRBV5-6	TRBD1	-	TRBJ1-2	TGTGCCAGCAGCCTGACAGGGGGCGTCTATGGCTACACCTTC	CASSLTGGVYGYTF
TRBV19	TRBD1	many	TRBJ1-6	TGTGCCAGTAGAGGGGCGACAGGGGTGAGGTCACCCCTCCACTTT	CASRGATGVRSPLHF
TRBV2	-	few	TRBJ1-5	TGTGCCAGCAGTCTGGCCTGGGCTAATCAGCCCCAGCATTTT	CASSLAWANQPQHF
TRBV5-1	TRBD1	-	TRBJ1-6	TGCGCCAGCAGCCCACCCGGGACAGGGAATTCACCCCTCCACTTT	CASSPPGTGNSPLHF
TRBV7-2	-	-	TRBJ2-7	TGTGCCAGCAGCTCGACTAGTCTGCAGTACTTC	CASSSTSLQYF
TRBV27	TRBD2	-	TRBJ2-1	TGTGCCAGCACCACCACGGGACTAGCGGGGAGGTTCAGTGAGCAGTTCTTC	CASTTTGLAGRFSEQFF
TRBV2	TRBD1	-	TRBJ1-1	TGTGCCAGCAGTGAAGCGGGACAGGGAGCAGCTTTCTTT	CASSEAGQGAAFF
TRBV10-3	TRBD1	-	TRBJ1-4	TGTGCCATCAGTGATGCAGGGGACAGAACTAATGAAAAACTGTTTTTT	CAISDAGDRTNEKLFF
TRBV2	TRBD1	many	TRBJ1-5	TGTGCCAGCAGTGAAGGACGGACAGGGGATCAGCCCCAGCATTTT	CASSEGRTGDQPQHF
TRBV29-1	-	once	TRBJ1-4	TGCAGCATACAGGACAGACCTAATGAAAAACTGTTTTTT	CSIQDRPNEKLFF
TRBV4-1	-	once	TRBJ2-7	TGCGCCAGCAGCCAAGATCGGGACACGGGATACTACGAGCAGTACTTC	CASSQDRDTGYYEQYF
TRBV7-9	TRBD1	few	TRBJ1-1	TGTGCCAGCAGCCCTCGACAGGGGATGAACACTGAAGCTTTCTTT	CASSPRQGMNTEAFF
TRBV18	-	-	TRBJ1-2	TGTGCCAGCTCACCACCGGAAGGACTGAACTATGGCTACACCTTC	CASSPPEGLNYGYTF
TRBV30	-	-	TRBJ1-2	TGTGCCTGGACCTTATCTAACTATGGCTACACCTTC	CAWTLSNYGYTF
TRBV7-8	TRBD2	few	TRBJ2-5	TGTGCCAGCAGCACGGGGGGTCAGAAGACCCAGTACTTC	CASSTGGQKTQYF
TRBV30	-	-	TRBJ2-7	TGTGCCTGGAGTTTAGTTAGAGGGGGAGCCTCCGAGCAGTACTTC	CAWSLVRGGASEQYF
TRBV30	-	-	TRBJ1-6	TGTGCCTGGAGGGCGGTGGCCGGCTCCTATAATTCACCCCTCCACTTT	CAWRAVAGSYNSPLHF
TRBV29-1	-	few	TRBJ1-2	TGCAGCGTTGAAAGGGTCTATGGCTACACCTTC	CSVERVYGYTF
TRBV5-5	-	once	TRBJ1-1	TGTGCCAGCAGCTTGTTCGAGAACGTGGGAACTGAAGCTTTCTTT	CASSLFENVGTEAFF
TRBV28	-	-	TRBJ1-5	TGTGCCATCCGACGGGAGGGGACCAATCAGCCCCAGCATTTT	CAIRREGTNQPQHF
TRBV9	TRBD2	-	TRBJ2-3	TGTGCCAGCAGCGGCCGGGAGCGGGGGGCTGCAGATACGCAGTATTTT	CASSGRERGAADTQYF
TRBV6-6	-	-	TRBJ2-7	TGTGCCAGCAGTCCTCTAACCGGGACCCCAGCATACGAGCAGTACTTC	CASSPLTGTPAYEQYF
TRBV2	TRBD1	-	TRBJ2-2	TGTGCCAGCTCAACAGGGGGGAGGCTGTTTTTT	CASSTGGRLFF
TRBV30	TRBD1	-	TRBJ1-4	TGTGCCTGGAGTGTACTGAGGTGGAACAGGGGGAGCGAAAAACTGTTTTTT	CAWSVLRWNRGSEKLFF